The clone carrying this TCR beta chain was recorded only once. The antigen is unknown. The sample belongs to a study of a mutant IDH1 vaccine in newly diagnosed glioma. For the study at large: Every participant had undergone radiotherapy, temozolomide, or both before, and most underwent both.

Time point reported: baseline, week 1 (first vaccination visit). As to treatment: pre-vaccination baseline after standard-of-care therapy. The donor cohort comprised cases of new WHO grade 3 or 4 IDH1-mutant, ATRX-lost astrocytoma. General study points: It seemed that pseudoprogression was not linked to changes in the top peripheral T cell clonotypes.

CDR1 is MGHRA, CDR2 YSYEKL, per germline. J gave up 1 base and V 6 bases, and 3 bases lay outside the gene matches. This CDR3 contains 15 residues. Measured with immunoSEQ multiplex PCR; TCRdb has only the in-frame clones, and not every one. The data show roughly 50,000 clones, with roughly 80% seen just once and around 21% held by the top ten. The sample consisted of PBMCs, taken from a glioma patient treated with radiotherapy, temozolomide or both. J is TRBJ2-5 and V is TRBV4-1, with 12 bases fitting TRBD1. The source of this sequence is a man aged 18 to 30 with glioma. The CDR3 DNA reads TGCGCCAGCAGACGGGACAGGGGGCTCCAAGAGACCCAGTACTTC. Protein product: CASRRDRGLQETQYF.